These T cell receptor beta chains were read from a single sample in a study of patients and donors after allogeneic stem cell transplantation. TCRdb redid the calling of the RT-PCR reads with MiXCR, one entry per CDR3 protein. The top ten clones hold 5.5% to 6.5% of a sample with about a million distinct CDR3 sequences, around 17% of them seen once. Sample: blood, either unsorted or a sorted T cell fraction (not recorded which). The receptor set was obtained from a human donor who was either an allogeneic HSCT recipient or a stem cell or donor lymphocyte infusion donor (not recorded which). It is not recorded whose cells these are; they may come from a transplant donor. Each CDR3 is given with its conserved first and last residue.

TRBV7-9	TRBJ2-1	CASSPEDSHNEQFF
TRBV6-4	TRBJ2-3	CASSTQGAKDTQYF
TRBV3-1	TRBJ2-2	CASSHRTSGRGGELFF
TRBV9	TRBJ1-1	CASSAGTGENTEAFF
TRBV6-2/TRBV6-3	TRBJ2-6	CASSFDLSGANVLTF
TRBV6-5	TRBJ2-1	CASSYWGLADSYNEQFF
TRBV6-2/TRBV6-3	TRBJ2-7	CASSYSMGEQYF
TRBV9	TRBJ1-1	CASSVDSGVDTEAFF
TRBV10-3	TRBJ2-1	CAISDGSPPPFF
TRBV27	TRBJ1-1	CASSLYPSAEAFF
TRBV7-2	TRBJ2-7	CASSSQPGHRYEQYF
TRBV25-1	TRBJ2-3	CASRGLVTDTQYF
TRBV4-3	TRBJ2-5	CASSQDLSGETQYF
TRBV7-9	TRBJ2-1	CASSPPLSAANNEQFF
TRBV11-2	TRBJ2-5	CASSLRLESFF